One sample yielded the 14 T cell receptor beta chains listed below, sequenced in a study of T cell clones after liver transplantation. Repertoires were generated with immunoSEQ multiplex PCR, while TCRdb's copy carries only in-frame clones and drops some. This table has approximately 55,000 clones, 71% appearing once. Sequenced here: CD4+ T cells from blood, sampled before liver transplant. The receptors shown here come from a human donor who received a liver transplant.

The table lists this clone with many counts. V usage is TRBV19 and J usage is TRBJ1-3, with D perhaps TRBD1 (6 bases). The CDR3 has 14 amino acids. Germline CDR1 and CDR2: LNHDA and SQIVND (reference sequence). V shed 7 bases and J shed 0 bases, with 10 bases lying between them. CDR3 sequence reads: CASNMDSSGNTIYF. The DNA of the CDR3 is TGTGCCAGTAACATGGACAGCTCTGGAAACACCATATATTTT.

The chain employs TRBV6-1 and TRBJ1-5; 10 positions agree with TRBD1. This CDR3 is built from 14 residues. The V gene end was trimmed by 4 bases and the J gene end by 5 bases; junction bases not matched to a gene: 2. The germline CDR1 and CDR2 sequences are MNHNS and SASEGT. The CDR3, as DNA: TGTGCCAGCAGTGGGGACAGGGGCGATCAGCCCCAGCATTTT. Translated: CASSGDRGDQPQHF.

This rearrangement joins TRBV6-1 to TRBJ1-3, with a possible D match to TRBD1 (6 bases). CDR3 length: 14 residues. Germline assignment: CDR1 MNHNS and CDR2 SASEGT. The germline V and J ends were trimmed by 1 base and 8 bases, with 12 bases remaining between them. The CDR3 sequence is CASSEGDTLDTIYF. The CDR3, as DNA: TGTGCCAGCAGTGAAGGGGACACCCTGGACACCATATATTTT.

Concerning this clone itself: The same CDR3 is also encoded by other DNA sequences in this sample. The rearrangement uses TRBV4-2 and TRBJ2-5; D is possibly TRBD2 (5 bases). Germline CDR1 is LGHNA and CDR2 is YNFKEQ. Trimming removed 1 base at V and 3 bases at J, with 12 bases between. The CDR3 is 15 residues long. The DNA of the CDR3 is TGTGCCAGCAGCCAAGTACCGAGCGGCGAAGAGACCCAGTACTTC. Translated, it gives CASSQVPSGEETQYF.

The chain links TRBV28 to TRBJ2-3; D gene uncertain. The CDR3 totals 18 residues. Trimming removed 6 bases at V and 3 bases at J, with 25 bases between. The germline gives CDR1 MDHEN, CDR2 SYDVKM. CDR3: CASSFAGWAASSTDTQYF. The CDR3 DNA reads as TGTGCCAGCAGCTTTGCCGGATGGGCAGCCTCAAGTACAGATACGCAGTATTTT.

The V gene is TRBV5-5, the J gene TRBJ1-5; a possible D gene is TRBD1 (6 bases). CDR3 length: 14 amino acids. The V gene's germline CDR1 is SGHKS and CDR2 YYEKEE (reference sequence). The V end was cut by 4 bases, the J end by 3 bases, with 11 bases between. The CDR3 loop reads CASSLQGYNQPQHF. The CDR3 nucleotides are TGTGCCAGCAGCCTACAGGGTTACAATCAGCCCCAGCATTTT. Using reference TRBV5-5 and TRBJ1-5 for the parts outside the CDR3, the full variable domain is DAGVTQSPTHLIKTRGQQVTLRCSPISGHKSVSWYQQVLGQGPQFIFQYYEKEERGRGNFPDRFSARQFPNYSSELNVNALLLGDSALYLCASSLQGYNQPQHFGDGTRLSIL.

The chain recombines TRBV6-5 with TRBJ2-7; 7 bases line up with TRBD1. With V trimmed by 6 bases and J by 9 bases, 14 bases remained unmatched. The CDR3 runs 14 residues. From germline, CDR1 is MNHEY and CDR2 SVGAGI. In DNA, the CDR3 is TGTGCCAGCAGCTCCAATCTTAGACAGGGCCCGCAGTACTTC. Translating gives CASSSNLRQGPQYF.

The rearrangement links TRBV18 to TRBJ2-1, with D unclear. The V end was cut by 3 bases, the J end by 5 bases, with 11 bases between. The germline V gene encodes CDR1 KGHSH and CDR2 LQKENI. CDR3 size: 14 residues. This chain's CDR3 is CASSPLQDNNEQFF. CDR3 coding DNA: TGTGCCAGCTCACCCTTGCAGGATAACAATGAGCAGTTCTTC.

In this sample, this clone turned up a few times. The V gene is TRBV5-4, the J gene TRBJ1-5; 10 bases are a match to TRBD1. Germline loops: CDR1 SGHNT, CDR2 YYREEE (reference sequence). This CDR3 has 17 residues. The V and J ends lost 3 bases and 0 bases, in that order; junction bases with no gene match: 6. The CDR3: CASSYGTGDNSNQPQHF. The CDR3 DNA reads TGTGCCAGCAGCTACGGGACAGGGGATAATAGCAATCAGCCCCAGCATTTT.

The CDR3 sequence is CASTRVSREQFF. For the CDR3, the DNA is TGTGCCAGCACCAGGGTATCGAGGGAGCAGTTCTTC. The chain has TRBV28 and TRBJ2-1; D might be TRBD1 (5 bases). This CDR3 has 12 residues. Germline CDR1 reads MDHEN; CDR2 reads SYDVKM. V shed 7 bases and J shed 10 bases, with 14 bases lying between them.

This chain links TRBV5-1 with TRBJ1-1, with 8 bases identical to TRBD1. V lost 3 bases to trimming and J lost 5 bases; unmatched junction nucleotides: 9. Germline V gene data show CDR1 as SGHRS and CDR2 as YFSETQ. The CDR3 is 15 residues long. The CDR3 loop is CASSSLGQGGTEAFF. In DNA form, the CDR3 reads TGCGCCAGCAGCTCATTAGGACAGGGAGGGACTGAAGCTTTCTTT.

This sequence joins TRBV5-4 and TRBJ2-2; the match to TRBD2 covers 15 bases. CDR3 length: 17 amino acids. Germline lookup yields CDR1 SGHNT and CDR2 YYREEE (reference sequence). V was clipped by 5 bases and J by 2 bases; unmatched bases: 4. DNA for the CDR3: TGTGCCAGCAGGTGGGGACTAGCGGGGGGAAACACCGGGGAGCTGTTTTTT. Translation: CASRWGLAGGNTGELFF.

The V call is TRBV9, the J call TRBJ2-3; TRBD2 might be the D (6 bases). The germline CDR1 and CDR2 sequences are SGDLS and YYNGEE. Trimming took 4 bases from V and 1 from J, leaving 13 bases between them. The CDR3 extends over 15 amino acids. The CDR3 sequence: CASSPWAGRTDTQYF. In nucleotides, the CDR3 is TGTGCCAGCAGCCCCTGGGCGGGGCGCACAGATACGCAGTATTTT.

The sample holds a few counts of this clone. The chain's CDR3 is CASREGGGPLYNEQFF. Written as DNA, the CDR3 is TGCGCCAGCAGGGAAGGGGGGGGACCTCTCTACAATGAGCAGTTCTTC. V is TRBV4-1 and J is TRBJ2-1, with D possibly matching TRBD2 (7 bases). Germline V gene lookup returns CDR1 MGHRA and CDR2 YSYEKL. Deletions cut 6 bases from V and 3 bases from J, with 18 bases between. The CDR3 is 16 amino acids.